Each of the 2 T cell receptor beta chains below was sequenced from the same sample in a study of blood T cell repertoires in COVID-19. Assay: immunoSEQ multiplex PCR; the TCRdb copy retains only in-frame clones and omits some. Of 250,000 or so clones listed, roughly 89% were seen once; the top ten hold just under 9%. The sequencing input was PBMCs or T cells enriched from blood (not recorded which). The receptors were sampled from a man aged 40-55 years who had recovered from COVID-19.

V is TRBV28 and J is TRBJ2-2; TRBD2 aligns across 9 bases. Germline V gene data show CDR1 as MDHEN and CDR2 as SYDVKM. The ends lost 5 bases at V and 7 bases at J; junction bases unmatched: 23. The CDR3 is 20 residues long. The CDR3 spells CASSPGGAGGYSGNGGELFF. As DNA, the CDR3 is TGTGCCAGCAGTCCAGGTGGTGCGGGAGGGTATTCAGGAAACGGCGGGGAGCTGTTTTTT.

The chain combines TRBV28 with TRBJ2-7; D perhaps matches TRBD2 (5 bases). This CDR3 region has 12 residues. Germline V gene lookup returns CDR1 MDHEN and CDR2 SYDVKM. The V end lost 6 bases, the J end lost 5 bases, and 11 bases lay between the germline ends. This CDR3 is CASRLSGDEQYF. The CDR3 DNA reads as TGTGCCAGCAGACTAAGCGGCGACGAGCAGTACTTC. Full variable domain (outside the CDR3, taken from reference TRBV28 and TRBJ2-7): DVKVTQSSRYLVKRTGEKVFLECVQDMDHENMFWYRQDPGLGLRLIYFSYDVKMKEKGDIPEGYSVSREKKERFSLILESASTNQTSMYLCASRLSGDEQYFGPGTRLTVT.